The next 8 T cell receptor beta chains were all read from a single sample in a study of graft-versus-host responses after intestinal transplantation. Produced via immunoSEQ multiplex PCR; TCRdb's table is partial and in-frame only. The table records some 25,000 clones, approximately 40% of them present only once. Sequencing used alloreactive CD4+ T cells from a mixed lymphocyte reaction culture, obtained before intestinal transplant. Subset indicated: CFSE-low proliferating T cells sorted from roughly 6-day pre-transplant mixed lymphocyte reaction (GvH or HvG direction). These receptors were collected from a human patient who received an intestinal transplant.

This chain links TRBV10-2 with TRBJ2-3; 7 positions match TRBD2. V shed 9 bases and J 4 bases; nucleotides not matched to a gene: 7. This CDR3 is 13 amino acids long. Germline CDR1 reads WSHSY; CDR2 reads SAAADI. This CDR3 is CASGGGLADTQYF. CDR3 sequence (DNA): TGCGCCAGTGGGGGGGGTCTCGCAGATACGCAGTATTTT.

This clone was seen only a few times. The chain uses TRBV6-4 and TRBJ2-1; 14 nucleotides align to TRBD2. V lost 3 bases and J lost 0; bases outside the gene matches: 10. The CDR3 contains 20 residues. Germline CDR1 is MRHNA and CDR2 is SNTAGT. CDR3 nucleotides: TGTGCCAGCAGTGAGCGGGGACTAGCGGGGGCCGTACGCTCCTACAATGAGCAGTTCTTC. Translating gives CASSERGLAGAVRSYNEQFF.

V usage is TRBV19 and J usage is TRBJ1-1, with D perhaps TRBD1 (5 bases). The CDR3 length is 14 residues. With 7 bases removed from V and 11 bases from J, the gap between germline ends came to 23 bases. Germline values: CDR1 LNHDA, CDR2 SQIVND (reference sequence). The CDR3 here is CASTPRTVGGWAFF. In DNA form, the CDR3 reads TGTGCCAGTACTCCCCGAACCGTCGGGGGGTGGGCTTTCTTT. The variable domain in full, with the rest retrieved from reference TRBV19 and TRBJ1-1, is DGGITQSPKYLFRKEGQNVTLSCEQNLNHDAMYWYRQDPGQGLRLIYYSQIVNDFQKGDIAEGYSVSREKKESFPLTVTSAQKNPTAFYLCASTPRTVGGWAFFGQGTRLTVV.

This chain uses TRBV5-1 with TRBJ1-2; the D is unclear. Germline V gene lookup returns CDR1 SGHRS and CDR2 YFSETQ. V was pared by 1 base and J by 1 base, with 8 bases between. The CDR3 loop spans 14 amino acids. The CDR3 DNA reads as TGCGCCAGCAGCTTGTACAGTGTTAACTATGGCTACACCTTC. Its translation: CASSLYSVNYGYTF. Using reference TRBV5-1 and TRBJ1-2 for the parts outside the CDR3, the full variable domain is KAGVTQTPRYLIKTRGQQVTLSCSPISGHRSVSWYQQTPGQGLQFLFEYFSETQRNKGNFPGRFSGRQFSNSRSEMNVSTLELGDSALYLCASSLYSVNYGYTFGSGTRLTVV.

This clone has more than one count but fewer than ten. CDR3 nucleotide sequence: TGTGCCAGCAGCTTCGGGGGGCATCAGCCCCAGCATTTT. The encoded protein is CASSFGGHQPQHF. This chain connects TRBV7-2 to TRBJ1-5; TRBD1 is a possible D gene (6 bases). Per the germline V gene, CDR1 is SGHTA and CDR2 is FQGNSA. The germline V and J ends were trimmed by 3 bases and 5 bases, with 8 bases remaining between them. The length of the CDR3 is 13 residues.

The CDR3 sequence is CASSIKDIRNTEAFF. CDR3 in DNA: TGTGCCAGTAGTATTAAGGACATCAGGAACACTGAAGCTTTCTTT. This chain links TRBV19 with TRBJ1-1; D possibly corresponds to TRBD1 (5 bases). The CDR3 contains 15 residues. Germline V gene data show CDR1 as LNHDA and CDR2 as SQIVND (reference sequence). Trimming stripped 3 bases from V and 1 base from J, with 12 bases between. Full variable domain (outside the CDR3, taken from reference TRBV19 and TRBJ1-1): DGGITQSPKYLFRKEGQNVTLSCEQNLNHDAMYWYRQDPGQGLRLIYYSQIVNDFQKGDIAEGYSVSREKKESFPLTVTSAQKNPTAFYLCASSIKDIRNTEAFFGQGTRLTVV.

The V call is TRBV4-2, the J call TRBJ1-3; no firm D call. Germline V lookup: CDR1 LGHNA, CDR2 YNFKEQ. V was shortened by 1 base and J by 1 base, with 26 bases between the two germline ends. The CDR3 length is 21 residues. The DNA for the CDR3 is TGTGCCAGCAGCCAAGTCCTCCTTTCCTACCAATCCTCCTTTTCTGGAAACACCATATATTTT. Residues: CASSQVLLSYQSSFSGNTIYF.

This clone was detected only a few times. CDR3 region: CASSPVYVHNEQFF. The CDR3 bases are TGTGCCAGCAGCCCGGTCTATGTGCACAATGAGCAGTTCTTC. V and J are TRBV7-9 and TRBJ2-1; D is unresolved. Germline V gene lookup returns CDR1 SEHNR and CDR2 FQNEAQ (reference sequence). V shed 5 bases and J shed 5 bases, with 13 bases lying between them. The CDR3 consists of 14 residues.